This section outlines one T cell receptor beta chain sequence together with its context. This clone was counted between two and nine times. Its antigen remains unidentified. Within one base of it there is no much larger clone, and no base qualities were kept. This sample was taken from a study of blood T cell repertoires in COVID-19 (dated by TCRdb to about 2020). Concerning the study at large: Collaborator samples came from the United States, Italy and Spain and covered acute and convalescent phases of COVID-19. The material from the prospective study consisted of cDNA or gDNA derived from T cells, B-cell-depleted T cells, or PBMCs. Deeply sampled blood TCRbeta repertoires from subjects exposed to, actively infected with, or recovered from COVID-19 were included in the dataset. The repertoires were released in a freely available public database intended as a resource for research on the immune response to SARS-CoV-2. Samples came from the ongoing ImmuneRACE study (first 160 participants) plus 1,254 subjects from 6 global collaborators. The sample metadata nearly always contained a de-identified subject ID, COVID-19 status, age in years and sex. HLA class I and class II types, where available, came from metadata supplied by the sample provider rather than from assay-based typing.

Collaborating institutions collected whole blood in K2EDTA tubes following their own protocols. For TCRbeta analysis, collaborators shipped samples in one of three forms: frozen whole blood, isolated PBMCs, or DNA extracted from either of those sample types. Taken from the germline V gene, the CDR1 and CDR2 loops are WSHSY and SAAADI. For this chain, trimming is 0 bases at the V end and 5 bases at the J end, and the number of junction bases without a gene match is 7. Taken from cysteine to phenylalanine, the CDR3 has 17 residues. Of the read, only the CDR3 DNA is kept; its 51 bases are in frame from base 1. The paper's findings and limits, for the study overall: How much clinical and demographic metadata was included differed by source and by participant, and the metadata was provided uncurated.

The immunoSEQ Assay, a bias-controlled multiplex PCR, was used to amplify TCRbeta CDR3 regions from genomic DNA. The authors processed their data as follows. Nucleated cell counts per sample were estimated from amplification of reference gene primers within the assay. Sequence reads were collapsed and filtered to measure the absolute abundance of every unique TCRbeta CDR3 rearrangement. For each sample, productive Simpson clonality was calculated as the square root of Simpson's diversity index across productive rearrangements. TCRdb mirrors the immuneACCESS table, restricted to in-frame sequences. Some clones are absent from its copies; in checked studies, under half trace to an unresolved V gene, and the reason for the others is unknown. The DNA was the basis for D and trimming; V, J and clone size are from that table. For this sample there are some 260,000 clones; just over 85% appear just once. Approximately 1.3% of the sample is taken by the ten largest.

The sample taken for sequencing was peripheral blood. The clonotype was recovered from an elderly man with acute or convalescent COVID-19. The rearranged chain carries TRBV10-2 and TRBJ1-6, with TRBD1 matching 7 junction bases. The CDR3 protein is CASSESRGGADNSPLHF. The sequenced DNA is TGCGCCAGCAGTGAGTCTAGAGGGGGCGCCGATAATTCACCCCTCCACTTT.